A single sample gave rise to the 5 T cell receptor beta chains below, sequenced in a study of T cells after yellow fever vaccination (dated by TCRdb to between 2017 and 2020). Library method: 5' RACE. TCRdb lists the instrument as Illumina HiSeq 2500. TCRdb itself trimmed the public reads at Q25 with fastp, ran MiXCR and retained productive beta chains. Each CDR3 protein gets just one entry, which takes the most common genes and DNA from the rows behind it. The sample includes some 250,000 distinct CDR3 sequences, with less than 8.5% observed a single time. The ten largest make up roughly 0.9% of the sample. This specimen's treatment or condition label, per the study, means: live attenuated yellow fever vaccine strain. Sequenced material: CD4+ T cells sorted from PBMCs, taken 15 days after the yellow fever booster vaccination. These receptors were collected from a man aged 25 to 40 who received the YFV17D yellow fever vaccine.

This clonotype was counted only a few times. The chain employs TRBV5-5 and TRBJ2-5; TRBD2 matches 7 bases. The J segment lost 5 bases and the V segment lost 2 bases, leaving 6 bases of the junction unmatched. Germline CDR1 and CDR2: SGHKS and YYEKEE (reference sequence). CDR3 length: 14 amino acids. CDR3 in DNA: TGTGCCAGCAGCTTATCCGCGGGAGTGGAGACCCAGTACTTC. This encodes CASSLSAGVETQYF.

This clonotype was seen repeatedly, ten times or more. The chain combines TRBV5-1 with TRBJ2-3; D is unclear. Trimming left V 4 bases short and J 2 bases short, with 11 bases between. CDR1 is SGHRS and CDR2 is YFSETQ in the germline V gene. This CDR3 comprises 14 residues. CDR3 loop: CASSARTDTDTQYF. The CDR3, as DNA: TGCGCCAGCAGCGCCAGGACGGACACAGATACGCAGTATTTT.

This clonotype came up a few times. This chain uses TRBV7-2 with TRBJ2-1, with TRBD2 matching 8 bases. Trimming took 6 bases from V and 7 from J; bases not matched to a gene: 5. This CDR3 is built from 13 residues. From germline, CDR1 is SGHTA and CDR2 FQGNSA. The CDR3 reads CASRTGGGNEQFF. The CDR3 nucleotides are TGTGCCAGCAGGACGGGAGGGGGGAATGAGCAGTTCTTC. Full variable domain (rest looked up from reference TRBV7-2 and TRBJ2-1): GAGVSQSPSNKVTEKGKDVELRCDPISGHTALYWYRQSLGQGLEFLIYFQGNSAPDKSGLPSDRFSAERTGGSVSTLTIQRTQQEDSAVYLCASRTGGGNEQFFGPGTRLTVL.

The chain uses TRBV6-2 or TRBV6-3 and TRBJ2-5; 12 bases are shared with TRBD2. Looked up from germline, CDR1 is MNHEY and CDR2 is SVGEGT. This CDR3 region has 14 residues. The V segment lost 6 bases and the J segment 5 bases; nucleotides outside the gene matches: 4. As DNA, the CDR3 is TGTGCCAGCAGAACTAGCGGGAGGTGGGAGACCCAGTACTTC. This sequence encodes CASRTSGRWETQYF.

This clonotype was found many times. The J gene is TRBJ2-5, the V gene TRBV7-6; 10 bases are a match to TRBD2. Germline values: CDR1 SGHVS, CDR2 FNYEAQ. The CDR3 has 13 amino acids. V was clipped by 7 bases and J by 11 bases; unmatched bases: 10. The CDR3 DNA is TGTGCCAGCAAAACCGGGACTAGCGAGTCTCAGTACTTC. This sequence encodes CASKTGTSESQYF. The whole variable domain, filled in from reference TRBV7-6 and TRBJ2-5, reads GAGVSQSPRYKVTKRGQDVALRCDPISGHVSLYWYRQALGQGPEFLTYFNYEAQQDKSGLPNDRFSAERPEGSISTLTIQRTEQRDSAMYRCASKTGTSESQYFGPGTRLLVL.